Listed below are T cell receptor beta chains from one sample, sequenced in a study of radiation and T cells in renal cell carcinoma. Libraries were prepared by immunoSEQ multiplex PCR; TCRdb keeps only in-frame clonotypes and omits some of them. This sample has 130,000 to 150,000 clones, with 88% found just once. The starting material was blood, obtained from a patient whose treatment included radiotherapy and nephrectomy. The receptors here all came from a woman aged 70 to 79 with renal cell carcinoma. The CDR3 runs from the conserved cysteine through the conserved F or W. The order of the fields is V gene, D gene, clone size, CDR3 length, J gene, CDR3 protein, CDR3 DNA. A D gene is named only where the DNA matches it firmly. Only part of the rows carry a size: once, few, many, or a class if the clone is expanded.

TRBV10-1	-	-	17	TRBJ2-6	CANQSGHDVSGANVLTF	TGCGCCAATCAGTCGGGACACGATGTCTCTGGGGCCAACGTCCTGACTTTC
TRBV5-1	-	-	14	TRBJ2-1	CASSLASSYNEQFF	TGCGCCAGCAGCTTGGCCTCGTCGTACAATGAGCAGTTCTTC
TRBV30	-	-	12	TRBJ1-1	CAWSRANTEAFF	TGTGCCTGGAGTCGGGCGAACACTGAAGCTTTCTTT
TRBV5-6	-	-	16	TRBJ1-4	CASSLVTQSHNEKLFF	TGTGCCAGCAGCTTGGTAACTCAGTCGCATAATGAAAAACTGTTTTTT
TRBV2	-	few	13	TRBJ1-4	CASAGTVNEKLFF	TGTGCCAGCGCTGGGACGGTTAATGAAAAACTGTTTTTT
TRBV2	-	-	15	TRBJ1-3	CASKRDNNSGNTIYF	TGTGCCAGCAAACGGGACAACAACTCTGGAAACACCATATATTTT
TRBV18	TRBD1	-	14	TRBJ1-2	CASSPGQGVYGYTF	TGTGCCAGCTCACCGGGACAGGGAGTATATGGCTACACCTTC
TRBV5-1	-	-	15	TRBJ2-2	CASSKPGPELGELFF	TGCGCCAGCAGCAAACCGGGGCCGGAGTTGGGGGAGCTGTTTTTT
TRBV5-1	-	-	15	TRBJ1-5	CASSLVTGSNQPQHF	TGCGCCAGCAGCTTGGTAACAGGGAGCAATCAGCCCCAGCATTTT
TRBV14	-	few	14	TRBJ2-5	CASSQGLGTNTQYF	TGTGCCAGCAGCCAGGGTCTGGGGACGAATACCCAGTACTTC
TRBV5-4	-	-	10	TRBJ1-2	CASSGPGYTF	TGTGCCAGCAGCGGTCCAGGCTACACCTTC
TRBV30	-	-	17	TRBJ2-7	CAWSVHSWRGPTGEQYF	TGTGCCTGGAGTGTACACAGCTGGAGAGGCCCCACTGGGGAGCAGTACTTC
TRBV27	-	-	18	TRBJ1-1	CASSLGTGNRFRNTEAFF	TGTGCCAGCAGTTTAGGAACAGGGAATCGGTTTAGGAACACTGAAGCTTTCTTT
TRBV11-3	-	-	14	TRBJ2-5	CASSNIRGTGTQYF	TGTGCCAGCAGCAACATTCGGGGTACTGGGACCCAGTACTTC
TRBV5-4	TRBD1	-	15	TRBJ2-7	CASSPRTGGSYEQYF	TGTGCCAGCAGCCCACGGACAGGGGGAAGCTACGAGCAGTACTTC
TRBV7-7	-	-	16	TRBJ1-1	CASSRFESGANTEAFF	TGTGCTAGCAGCCGCTTTGAGTCAGGGGCCAACACTGAAGCTTTCTTT
TRBV19	-	few	12	TRBJ1-2	CASTGDNYGYTF	TGTGCCAGTACGGGAGATAACTATGGCTACACCTTC